This T cell receptor (beta chain) is from a study of glioma-infiltrating T cells after dendritic cell vaccination. Across the whole study: Patients had newly diagnosed or recurrent glioblastoma and received dendritic cell vaccines.

The time point denotes: after dendritic cell vaccination, including at tumor progression/relapse. V was trimmed by 4 bases and J by 5 bases, leaving 14 bases between them. CDR3 length equals 15 residues. Germline V gene data show CDR1 as SGHNT and CDR2 as YENEEA. The data were produced by immunoSEQ multiplex PCR, yet TCRdb's version contains in-frame clones alone and is incomplete. This sample has some 91,000 clones, with over 75% found just once. The chain is built from TRBV11-3 and TRBJ2-2, with TRBD2 as a possible D gene (6 bases). The TCR comes from a human donor with glioblastoma. Sequences were derived from blood, sampled after dendritic cell vaccination. The CDR3 reads CASSSRAAGTGELFF. As DNA, the CDR3 is TGTGCCAGCAGCTCGCGGGCTGCGGGGACCGGGGAGCTGTTTTTT.